One and the same sample provided the 9 T cell receptor beta chains below, sequenced in a study of blood T cells in healthy people across ages. Primers used in a second PCR of roughly 6 to 11 cycles were a sample-barcoded 5' primer and a J-beta primer mix. TCRdb itself ran the 5' RACE reads through MiXCR, one entry per CDR3 protein. The table records 270,000 or so distinct CDR3 sequences, 27% of them present only once. Source material: blood. All receptors come from a woman in her 70s in good health.

This clonotype was seen repeatedly, ten times or more. This chain links TRBV9 with TRBJ1-1, with unresolved D. Germline lookup yields CDR1 SGDLS and CDR2 YYNGEE. This CDR3 is 16 amino acids long. Between the trimmed V and J ends, which lost 0 bases and 5 bases, there was a span of 17 bases. In nucleotides, the CDR3 is TGTGCCAGCAGCGTAGAGGCCGAAGCAGCAAGGACTGAAGCTTTCTTT. Translated: CASSVEAEAARTEAFF.

The V call is TRBV29-1, the J call TRBJ2-3; no clear D gene. CDR1 is SQVTM and CDR2 is ANQGSEA in the germline V gene. This CDR3 has 13 amino acids. The germline V and J ends were trimmed by 4 bases and 9 bases, with 17 bases remaining between them. The CDR3 DNA reads TGCAGCGTTGGACTGGGCGCCCAAGGCACGCAGTATTTT. Its translation: CSVGLGAQGTQYF.

The chain combines TRBV12-3 or TRBV12-4 with TRBJ2-4; D call uncertain. Trimming removed 6 bases from V and 7 bases from J, with 13 bases in between. The CDR3 sequence is 13 residues long. CDR3 in DNA: TGTGCCAGCAGCCGAGACCCACCGAACATTCAGTACTTC. Encoded protein: CASSRDPPNIQYF.

The J gene is TRBJ2-5, the V gene TRBV2; 9 nucleotides align to TRBD2. Germline trimming cut 10 bases from V and 3 bases from J; bases unmatched to any gene: 12. In germline, CDR1 is SNHLY, CDR2 FYNNEI. The CDR3 contains 15 residues. CDR3 amino acids: CAIARGAGGEETQYF. The CDR3 DNA follows: TGTGCCATCGCCCGGGGTGCGGGGGGGGAAGAGACCCAGTACTTC. Based on the CDR3 plus reference TRBV2 and TRBJ2-5, the full variable domain is EPEVTQTPSHQVTQMGQEVILRCVPISNHLYFYWYRQILGQKVEFLVSFYNNEISEKSEIFDDQFSVERPDGSNFTLKIRSTKLEDSAMYFCAIARGAGGEETQYFGPGTRLLVL.

This clonotype was seen repeatedly, ten times or more. V usage is TRBV20-1 and J usage is TRBJ2-6; TRBD2 matches 12 bases. V was pared by 0 bases and J by 0 bases, with 3 bases of the junction left unmatched. CDR1 and CDR2 from the germline V gene are DFQATT and SNEGSKA (reference sequence). This CDR3 has 18 amino acids. CDR3 DNA sequence: TGCAGTGCTAGAGATGAACTAGCGGGAGGCTCTGGGGCCAACGTCCTGACTTTC. This translates into CSARDELAGGSGANVLTF.

This chain connects TRBV6-6 to TRBJ2-1; 7 bases are shared with TRBD2. The CDR3 has 12 amino acids. The germline gives CDR1 MNHNY, CDR2 SVGAGI (reference sequence). With V trimmed by 6 bases and J by 9 bases, 5 bases remained unmatched. The CDR3 loop reads CASRDWGGEQFF. The CDR3 nucleotides read TGTGCCAGCAGAGACTGGGGGGGTGAGCAGTTCTTC.

This chain links TRBV20-1 with TRBJ2-5, with 7 positions matching TRBD2. Matching the DNA end better, TRBJ2-1 makes the J call doubtful. This CDR3 region has 13 residues. Germline CDR1 reads DFQATT; CDR2 reads SNEGSKA (reference sequence). CDR3 in DNA: TGCAGTGCTAGAGTCTGGGGGAGGGATGAGCAGTTCTTC. Translated, it gives CSARVWGRDEQFF.

Details on this clonotype: Possible read error: a much larger clone is one base away. The chain has TRBV12-3 or TRBV12-4 and TRBJ2-3; 9 bases are shared with TRBD2. This CDR3 is 16 amino acids long. Here the CDR3 DNA reads TGTGCCAGCAGCCCTGGGGGTCTAGCGGGACCAGATGCGCAGTATTTT. It yields the protein CASSPGGLAGPDAQYF.

V and J are TRBV28 and TRBJ1-4; no firm D call. V lost 10 bases and J 6 bases, leaving 21 bases between the germline ends. This CDR3 has 15 amino acids. Germline assignment: CDR1 MDHEN and CDR2 SYDVKM. The CDR3: CANQVGGHPDEKLFF. The CDR3 DNA sequence: TGTGCCAACCAGGTGGGTGGGCACCCCGATGAAAAACTGTTTTTT.